Below are 7 T cell receptor beta chains sequenced from a single sample in a study of blood T cell repertoires in COVID-19. Assay: immunoSEQ multiplex PCR; the TCRdb copy retains only in-frame clones and omits some. The data show about 270,000 clones, around four fifths seen once. The sequenced sample was peripheral blood. These receptors came from a man older than 75 with acute or convalescent COVID-19.

The CDR3 sequence is CASRPRDRRTYEQYF. CDR3 DNA: TGTGCCAGCAGACCCCGGGACAGGAGAACCTACGAGCAGTACTTC. V usage is TRBV28 and J usage is TRBJ2-7; 8 bases match TRBD1. Germline CDR1 MDHEN, CDR2 SYDVKM. The CDR3 contains 15 residues. Unmatched junction bases numbered 9, after V lost 6 bases and J lost 2 bases.

In its sample, this clone was seen a few times. The V gene is TRBV5-1, the J gene TRBJ2-1, with D possibly TRBD2 on 6 matching bases. This CDR3 spans 17 amino acids. Trimming removed 0 bases from V and 9 bases from J, with 22 bases in between. Germline CDR1 SGHRS, CDR2 YFSETQ. Here the CDR3 reads CASSLGVGLAASGEQFF. CDR3 DNA: TGCGCCAGCAGCTTGGGTGTGGGGTTAGCGGCATCTGGTGAGCAGTTCTTC.

This clone is a singleton in its sample. This chain links TRBV6-5 with TRBJ2-1, with a tentative D call TRBD1 (6 bases). Trimming shortened V by 7 bases and J by 5 bases, and 12 bases separated the two germline ends. CDR1 MNHEY and CDR2 SVGAGI come from the germline V gene. The CDR3 extends over 13 amino acids. CDR3 residues: CASITTGNNEQFF. CDR3 DNA: TGTGCCAGCATCACGACAGGAAACAATGAGCAGTTCTTC.

The genes are TRBV27 and TRBJ2-5; D is possibly TRBD1 (5 bases). This CDR3 contains 16 residues. V gave up 6 bases and J gave up 5 bases, with 22 bases separating them. Germline CDR1 MNHEY, CDR2 SMNVEV (reference sequence). CDR3 coding DNA: TGTGCCAGCAGAGGCCCGGGCTCAGGGATGGGGGAGACCCAGTACTTC. Encoded protein: CASRGPGSGMGETQYF.

This rearrangement joins TRBV27 to TRBJ2-3; TRBD2 aligns across 12 bases. V was pared by 6 bases and J by 2 bases, with 6 bases of the junction left unmatched. The CDR3 loop spans 16 amino acids. Per the germline V gene, CDR1 is MNHEY and CDR2 is SMNVEV (reference sequence). The CDR3 region is CASRIRTSGATDTQYF. DNA of the CDR3: TGTGCCAGCAGAATTAGGACTAGCGGGGCCACAGATACGCAGTATTTT.

This clone was recorded many times. The rearrangement joins TRBV5-1 to TRBJ2-7; 7 bases agree with TRBD2. The junction had 8 bases not matched to a gene; V was cut back by 0 bases and J by 5 bases. This CDR3 spans 15 amino acids. Germline V lookup: CDR1 SGHRS, CDR2 YFSETQ. The CDR3 DNA follows: TGCGCCAGCAGCTTGGCCGGCGGGAGTGTCGACGAGCAGTACTTC. Its protein product is CASSLAGGSVDEQYF. The full variable domain, in which reference TRBV5-1 and TRBJ2-7 provide the parts outside the CDR3, is KAGVTQTPRYLIKTRGQQVTLSCSPISGHRSVSWYQQTPGQGLQFLFEYFSETQRNKGNFPGRFSGRQFSNSRSEMNVSTLELGDSALYLCASSLAGGSVDEQYFGPGTRLTVT.

This chain joins TRBV5-4 and TRBJ2-7; no definite D call. V was pared by 2 bases and J by 5 bases, with 8 bases between. The CDR3 has 12 residues. CDR1 is SGHNT and CDR2 is YYREEE in the germline V gene (reference sequence). CDR3 nucleotide sequence: TGTGCCAGCAGCTTTCGAGGCAACGAGCAGTACTTC. It is translated as CASSFRGNEQYF.